The sequence of this T cell receptor beta chain was determined in a study of blood T cells in healthy people across ages. Findings and caveats of the study: Researchers judged that diversity estimates from one million T cells fell short of true values.

Total RNA extraction produced at least 5.5 micrograms (per sample) for the study. With a J-beta primer mix and a sample-barcoded 5' primer, a second PCR ran about 7 to 12 cycles. Every single cDNA molecule received a tag from a template-switch adaptor with 12 random nucleotides. Paired-end reads containing CDR3 totaled no fewer than 2.5 million for each sample. TCRdb reanalysed the 5' RACE reads using MiXCR and keeps one entry per CDR3 protein. The sample lists 700,000 to 850,000 distinct CDR3 sequences, about 48% occurring once. Notes on this clonotype: Its antigen is not known.

The source material was blood. The receptor comes from a man older than 75 in good health.

The CDR3 DNA reads TGTGCCAGCAGCCACGCAACAGGTGGGGGGTCCTACAATGAGCAGTTCTTC. This translates into CASSHATGGGSYNEQFF. The gene calls are TRBV4-2 and TRBJ2-1; D possibly corresponds to TRBD2 (6 bases). The V gene's germline CDR1 is LGHNA and CDR2 YNFKEQ. Trimming removed 3 bases at V and 1 base at J, with 16 bases between. The CDR3 loop spans 17 amino acids.